This T cell receptor beta chain was documented in a study of blood T cell repertoires in COVID-19. Here immunoSEQ multiplex PCR was the method, and the copy in TCRdb shows in-frame clones only, minus some. The sample shows around 160,000 clones, roughly 90% of them seen only once. Trimming took off 7 bases at V and 3 bases at J, with 12 bases between the two ends. CDR1 and CDR2 from the germline V gene are LNHNV and YYDKDF (reference sequence). The length of the CDR3 is 14 residues. The V call is TRBV15, the J call TRBJ2-2; a weak D match, TRBD2 (7 bases). The sequenced sample was peripheral blood. This sequence was found in a human donor in a cohort sampled during active COVID-19. CDR3 coding DNA: TGTGCCACCAAACGGGGGGCGGACACCGGGGAGCTGTTTTTT. It encodes CATKRGADTGELFF.